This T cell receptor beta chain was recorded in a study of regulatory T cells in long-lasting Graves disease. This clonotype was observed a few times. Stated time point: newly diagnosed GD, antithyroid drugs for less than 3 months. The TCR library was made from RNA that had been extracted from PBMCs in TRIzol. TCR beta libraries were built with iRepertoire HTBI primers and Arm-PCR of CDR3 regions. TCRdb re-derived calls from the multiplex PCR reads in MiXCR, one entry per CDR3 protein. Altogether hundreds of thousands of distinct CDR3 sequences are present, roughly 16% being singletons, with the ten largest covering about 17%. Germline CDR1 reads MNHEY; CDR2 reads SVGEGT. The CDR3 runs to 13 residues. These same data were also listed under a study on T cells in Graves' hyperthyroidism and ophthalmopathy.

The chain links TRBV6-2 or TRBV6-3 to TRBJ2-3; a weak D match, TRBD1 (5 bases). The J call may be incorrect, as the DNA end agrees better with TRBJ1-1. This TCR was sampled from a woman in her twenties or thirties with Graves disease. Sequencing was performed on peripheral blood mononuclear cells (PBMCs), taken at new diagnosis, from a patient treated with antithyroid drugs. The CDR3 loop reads CASSFRGWTEAFF. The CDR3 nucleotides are TGTGCCAGCAGTTTTAGGGGATGGACTGAAGCTTTCTTT.